This is a list of T cell receptor beta chains from one sample in a study of T cell responses to AZD1222 COVID-19 vaccine. TCRdb's copy holds only in-frame clones and misses some; the assay was immunoSEQ multiplex PCR. This sample has over 150,000 clones, with 88% found just once. The material was peripheral blood, obtained on day 0 of AZD1222 vaccination. These receptors originate from an adult in good health. Each CDR3 is given with its conserved first and last residue. Fields, in order: J gene, V gene, CDR3 protein.

TRBJ1-5 | TRBV12-3/TRBV12-4 | CASSLNGNQPQHF
TRBJ1-2 | TRBV6-5 | CASRDSMYGYTF
TRBJ2-2 | TRBV10-3 | CAIKGNAGELFF
TRBJ2-7 | TRBV7-8 | CASSLIRDSEQYF
TRBJ2-2 | TRBV6-2/TRBV6-3 | CASSPPRYRVNTGELFF
TRBJ1-1 | TRBV5-1 | CASSLGRGDTEAFF
TRBJ1-1 | TRBV6-5 | CASSYGRGMNTEAFF
TRBJ1-6 | TRBV9 | CASSTGLMSSYNSPLHF
TRBJ2-1 | TRBV29-1 | CSFQTSGNEQFF
TRBJ1-3 | TRBV3-1/TRBV3-2 | CASSQTGSSGNTIYF
TRBJ1-6 | TRBV12-5 | CASGRRDGGNSPLHF
TRBJ2-5 | TRBV5-4 | CASSLGGGAQGETQYF
TRBJ2-7 | TRBV6-5 | CASSSGSRGAYEQYF
TRBJ1-2 | TRBV7-2 | CASSLRGWEGAGYTF
TRBJ1-3 | TRBV3-1/TRBV3-2 | CASSQGTIYF
TRBJ2-1 | TRBV5-7 | CASSKGLAGGQAYNEQFF
TRBJ2-2 | TRBV10-3 | CAVSGGGTGELFF